This TCR beta chain was sequenced during a study of blood T cell repertoires in COVID-19. Assay: immunoSEQ multiplex PCR; the TCRdb copy retains only in-frame clones and omits some. Of tens of thousands of clones in the sample, approximately 80% are singletons; the top ten hold around 50%. Germline CDR1 and CDR2: SGHTA and FQGNSA. The CDR3 consists of 16 residues. J lost 8 bases, V lost 6 bases, and 11 bases had no gene match. This TCR derives from a human donor in a cohort sampled during active COVID-19. This chain uses TRBV7-2 with TRBJ1-4, with 11 bases aligning to TRBD1. Sequences were obtained from peripheral blood. The DNA of the CDR3 is TGTGCCAGCAGAATAGGCGCCCGGGACAGGGGGGAAAAACTGTTTTTT. This translates into CASRIGARDRGEKLFF.